A selection of T cell receptor beta chains follows, all from one sample in a study of blood T cells in healthy people across ages. Using its own MiXCR run on the 5' RACE reads, TCRdb lists one record per CDR3 protein. The sample lists about 1.5 million distinct CDR3 sequences, approximately 42% occurring once. The source material was blood. The receptors were sampled from a woman in her late teens or twenties in good health. The CDR3 runs from the conserved cysteine through the conserved F or W. Fields, in order: D gene, V gene, clone size, J gene, CDR3 DNA, CDR3 protein. D genes are given only for firm matches. A row's size may be missing; if present it is once, few, many or a size class.

TRBD2	TRBV14	few	TRBJ2-7	TGTGCCAGCAGCCATAGAGGACGGGAGGCCTCCTACGAGCAGTACTTC	CASSHRGREASYEQYF
TRBD1	TRBV12-3/TRBV12-4	many	TRBJ2-1	TGTGCCAGCAGTCTCCCGACAGGGGGCGCTTACAATGAGCAGTTCTTC	CASSLPTGGAYNEQFF
.	TRBV6-1	once	TRBJ1-2	TGTGCCAGCAGAGGAGCGCTCGGCTATGGCTACACCTTC	CASRGALGYGYTF
.	TRBV5-5	few	TRBJ1-4	TGTGCCAGCAGCTTGCTGAGTGGTGAAAAACTGTTTTTT	CASSLLSGEKLFF
.	TRBV7-9	.	TRBJ1-1	TGTGCCAGCAGCGGGGATTTCGGGGTGAACACTGAAGCTTTCTTT	CASSGDFGVNTEAFF
.	TRBV6-5	.	TRBJ2-7	TGTGCCAGCAGTTATGGGCCGAGGGGCCAGGTCGAGCAGTACTTC	CASSYGPRGQVEQYF
TRBD1	TRBV20-1	few	TRBJ2-3	TGCAGCGTAGGACAGGCTGGGCCAGATACGCAGTATTTT	CSVGQAGPDTQYF
TRBD1	TRBV7-6	few	TRBJ2-7	TGTGCCAGCAGCCCCGTGGGACAGACTTACGAGCAGTACTTC	CASSPVGQTYEQYF
.	TRBV4-3	few	TRBJ2-1	TGCGCCAGCAGCCAAGATGACCGGCTGGATATTTACAATGAGCAGTTCTTC	CASSQDDRLDIYNEQFF
.	TRBV2	.	TRBJ2-1	TGTGCCAGCAGTGAAGGTCACTCTAGCAATGAGCAGTTCTTC	CASSEGHSSNEQFF
.	TRBV7-2	.	TRBJ2-5	TGTGCCAGCAGCTTAGCGCCTAGCGTACCAAAGACCCAGTACTTC	CASSLAPSVPKTQYF
.	TRBV7-9	.	TRBJ2-1	TGTGCCAGCAGCCCAGAGGGACCGCTTAGCTCCTACAATAAGCAGTTCTTC	CASSPEGPLSSYNKQFF